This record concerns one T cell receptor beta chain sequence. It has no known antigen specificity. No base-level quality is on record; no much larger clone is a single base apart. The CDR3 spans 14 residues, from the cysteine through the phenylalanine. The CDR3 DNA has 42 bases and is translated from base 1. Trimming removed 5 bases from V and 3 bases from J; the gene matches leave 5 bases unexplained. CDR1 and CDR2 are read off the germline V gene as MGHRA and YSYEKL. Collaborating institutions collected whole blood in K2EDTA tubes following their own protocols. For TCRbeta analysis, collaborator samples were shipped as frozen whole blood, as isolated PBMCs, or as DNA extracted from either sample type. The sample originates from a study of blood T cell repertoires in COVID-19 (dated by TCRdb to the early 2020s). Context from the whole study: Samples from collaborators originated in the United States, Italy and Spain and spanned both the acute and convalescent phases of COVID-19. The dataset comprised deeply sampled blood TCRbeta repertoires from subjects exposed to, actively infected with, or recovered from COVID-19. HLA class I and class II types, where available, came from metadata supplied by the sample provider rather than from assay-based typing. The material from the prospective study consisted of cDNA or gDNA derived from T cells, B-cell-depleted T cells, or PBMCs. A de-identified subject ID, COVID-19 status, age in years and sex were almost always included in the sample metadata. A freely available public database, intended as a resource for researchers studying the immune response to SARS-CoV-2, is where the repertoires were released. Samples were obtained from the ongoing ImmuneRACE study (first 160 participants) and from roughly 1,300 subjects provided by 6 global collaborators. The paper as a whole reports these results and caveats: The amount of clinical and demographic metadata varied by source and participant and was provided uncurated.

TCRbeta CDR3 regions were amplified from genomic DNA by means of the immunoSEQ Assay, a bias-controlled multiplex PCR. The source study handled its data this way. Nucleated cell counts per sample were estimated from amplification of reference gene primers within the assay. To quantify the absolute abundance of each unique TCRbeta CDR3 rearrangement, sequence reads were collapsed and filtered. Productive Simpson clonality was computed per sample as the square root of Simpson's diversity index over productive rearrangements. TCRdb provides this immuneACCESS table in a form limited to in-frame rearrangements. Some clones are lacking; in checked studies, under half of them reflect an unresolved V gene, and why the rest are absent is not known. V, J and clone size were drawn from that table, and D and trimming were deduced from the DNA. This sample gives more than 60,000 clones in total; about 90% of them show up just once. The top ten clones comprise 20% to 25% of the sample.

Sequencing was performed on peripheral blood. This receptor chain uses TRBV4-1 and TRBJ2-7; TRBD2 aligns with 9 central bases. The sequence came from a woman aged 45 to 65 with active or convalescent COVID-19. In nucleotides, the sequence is TGCGCCAGCAGCAGAGCGGGAGGAGGCTACGAGCAGTACTTC. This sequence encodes CASSRAGGGYEQYF.